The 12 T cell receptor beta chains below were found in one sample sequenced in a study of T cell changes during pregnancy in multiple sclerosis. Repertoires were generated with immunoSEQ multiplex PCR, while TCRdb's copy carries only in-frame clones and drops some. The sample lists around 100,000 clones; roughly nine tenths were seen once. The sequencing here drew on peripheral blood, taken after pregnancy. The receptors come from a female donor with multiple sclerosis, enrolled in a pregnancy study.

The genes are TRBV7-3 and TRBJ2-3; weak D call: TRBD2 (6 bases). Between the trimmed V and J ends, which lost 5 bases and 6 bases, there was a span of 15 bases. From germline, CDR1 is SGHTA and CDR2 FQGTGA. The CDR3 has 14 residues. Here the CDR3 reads CASSAGPGGDTQYF. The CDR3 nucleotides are TGTGCCAGCAGCGCGGGGCCCGGCGGGGATACGCAGTATTTT.

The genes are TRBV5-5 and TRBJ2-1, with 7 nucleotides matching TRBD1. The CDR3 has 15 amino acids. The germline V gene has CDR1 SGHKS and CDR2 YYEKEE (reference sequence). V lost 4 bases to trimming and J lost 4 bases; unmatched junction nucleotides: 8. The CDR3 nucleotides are TGTGCCAGCAGCCCCGGGACAGTAACTTACAATGAGCAGTTCTTC. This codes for CASSPGTVTYNEQFF. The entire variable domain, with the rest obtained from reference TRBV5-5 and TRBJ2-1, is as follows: DAGVTQSPTHLIKTRGQQVTLRCSPISGHKSVSWYQQVLGQGPQFIFQYYEKEERGRGNFPDRFSARQFPNYSSELNVNALLLGDSALYLCASSPGTVTYNEQFFGPGTRLTVL.

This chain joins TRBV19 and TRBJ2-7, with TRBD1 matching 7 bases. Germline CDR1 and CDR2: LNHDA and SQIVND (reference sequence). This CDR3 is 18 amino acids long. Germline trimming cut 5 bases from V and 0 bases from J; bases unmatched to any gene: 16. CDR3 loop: CASSPPTGARLRSYEQYF. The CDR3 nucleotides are TGTGCCAGTAGTCCTCCAACAGGGGCGAGGCTACGCTCCTACGAGCAGTACTTC.

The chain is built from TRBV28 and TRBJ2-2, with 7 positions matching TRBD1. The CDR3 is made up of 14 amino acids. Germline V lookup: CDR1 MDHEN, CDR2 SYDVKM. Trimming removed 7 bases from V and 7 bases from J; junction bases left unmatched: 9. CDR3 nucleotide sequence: TGTGCCAGCATCAAACTGACAGGGTTCGGGGAGCTGTTTTTT. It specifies CASIKLTGFGELFF.

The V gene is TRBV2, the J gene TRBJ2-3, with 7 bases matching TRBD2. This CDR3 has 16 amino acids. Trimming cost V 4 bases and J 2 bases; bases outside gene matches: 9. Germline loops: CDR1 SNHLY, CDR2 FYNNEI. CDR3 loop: CASSVRETVLTDTQYF. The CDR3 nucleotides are TGTGCCAGCAGTGTGCGGGAGACAGTCCTCACAGATACGCAGTATTTT.

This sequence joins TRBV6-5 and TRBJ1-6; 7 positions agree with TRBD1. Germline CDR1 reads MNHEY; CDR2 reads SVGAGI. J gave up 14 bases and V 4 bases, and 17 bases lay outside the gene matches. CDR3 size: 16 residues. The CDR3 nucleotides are TGTGCCAGCAGTTGGGGGGCGACAGGGCCGGGTAGGACCCTCCACTTT. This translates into CASSWGATGPGRTLHF.

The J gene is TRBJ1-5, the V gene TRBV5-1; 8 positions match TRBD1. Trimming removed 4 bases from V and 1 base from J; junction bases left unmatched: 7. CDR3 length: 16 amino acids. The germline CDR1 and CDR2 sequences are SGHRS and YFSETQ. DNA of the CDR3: TGCGCCAGCAGCCTCGGACAGGGAGGGAGCAATCAGCCCCAGCATTTT. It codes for CASSLGQGGSNQPQHF.

The CDR3, as DNA: TGTGCCTGGAGTCCCCTCCGACAGGGCACTAATGAAAAACTGTTTTTT. The encoded protein is CAWSPLRQGTNEKLFF. V and J are TRBV30 and TRBJ1-4; 7 nucleotides line up with TRBD1. The CDR3 is 16 amino acids. Germline V CDR1 and CDR2: GTSNPN, SVGIG (reference sequence). J lost 2 bases, V lost 2 bases, and 8 bases had no gene match.

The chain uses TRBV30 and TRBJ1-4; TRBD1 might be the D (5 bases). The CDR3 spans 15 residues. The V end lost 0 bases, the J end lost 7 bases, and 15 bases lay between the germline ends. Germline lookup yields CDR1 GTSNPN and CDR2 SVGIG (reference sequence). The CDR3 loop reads CAWSVPQGLAEKLFF. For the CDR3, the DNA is TGTGCCTGGAGTGTACCGCAGGGCTTGGCTGAAAAACTGTTTTTT.

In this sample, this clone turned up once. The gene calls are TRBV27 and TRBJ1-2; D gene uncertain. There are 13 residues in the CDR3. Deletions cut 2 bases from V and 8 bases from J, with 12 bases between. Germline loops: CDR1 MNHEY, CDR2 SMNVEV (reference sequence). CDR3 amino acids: CASSLIAGQGYTF. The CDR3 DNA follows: TGTGCCAGCAGTTTAATAGCGGGCCAGGGCTACACCTTC.

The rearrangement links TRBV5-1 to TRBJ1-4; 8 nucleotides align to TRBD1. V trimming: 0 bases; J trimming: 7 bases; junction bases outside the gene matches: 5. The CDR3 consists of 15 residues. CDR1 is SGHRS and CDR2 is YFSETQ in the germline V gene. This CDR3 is CASSLAGQGFEKLFF. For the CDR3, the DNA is TGCGCCAGCAGCTTGGCAGGACAGGGCTTTGAAAAACTGTTTTTT.

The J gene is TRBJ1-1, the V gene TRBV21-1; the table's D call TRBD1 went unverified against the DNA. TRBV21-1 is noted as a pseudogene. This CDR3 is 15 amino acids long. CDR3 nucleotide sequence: TGTGCCAGCAGCAACGAAAGGGGGCCGGAGACTGAAGCTTTCTTT. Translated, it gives CASSNERGPETEAFF.